This TCR beta chain was found in a study of T-cell memory formation after mild COVID-19. Germline V lookup: CDR1 SQVTM, CDR2 ANQGSEA. The CDR3 extends over 12 amino acids. J lost 3 bases, V lost 5 bases, and 3 bases had no gene match. General study results and limits: Specificity for SARS-CoV-2 was not confirmed among the second-wave clones peaking on day 37. CM and EM subsets held most contracting CD4+ clones; EMRA held CD8+ ones.

Each CDR3 protein gets one entry after TCRdb re-called the 5' RACE reads with MiXCR. The sample includes 70,000 to 100,000 distinct CDR3 sequences, about 13% of them seen just once. Remarks on this clonotype: Its antigen is undetermined.

Sequencing was performed on PBMCs or a T cell subset sorted from them (not recorded which). This TCR was sampled from an adult woman who had mild COVID-19 (a few samples of this study predate the infection). Cell type and time point are not known. The V call is TRBV29-1, the J call TRBJ2-7, with 8 bases that match TRBD1. In DNA, the CDR3 is TGCAGCGTTCAGGGGGCGATCTACGAGCAGTACTTC. It translates to CSVQGAIYEQYF.